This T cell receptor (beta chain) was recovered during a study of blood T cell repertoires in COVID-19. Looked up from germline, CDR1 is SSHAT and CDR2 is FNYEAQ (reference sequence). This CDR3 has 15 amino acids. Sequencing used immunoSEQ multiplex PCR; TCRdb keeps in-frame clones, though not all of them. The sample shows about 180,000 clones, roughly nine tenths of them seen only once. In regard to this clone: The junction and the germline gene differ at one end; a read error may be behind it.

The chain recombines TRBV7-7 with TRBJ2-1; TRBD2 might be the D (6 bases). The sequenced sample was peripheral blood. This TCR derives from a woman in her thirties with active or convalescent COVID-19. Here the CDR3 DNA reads TGTGCTAGCAGCCTCGGGCAGGGACTCTACAATGAGCAGTTCTTC. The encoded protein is CASSLGQGLYNEQFF.